The 14 T cell receptor beta chains below were found in one sample sequenced in a study of control samples from healthy donors and cancer patients. The protocol was immunoSEQ multiplex PCR, while the TCRdb copy is restricted to in-frame clones and leaves out a portion. The sample records 120,000 or so clones, roughly 90% being singletons. What was sequenced was blood. These receptors originate from a man younger than 35 in good health.

V gene TRBV10-1 combines with J gene TRBJ2-7; D gene unclear. V lost 4 bases, J lost 6 bases, and 4 bases lay in between. CDR3 length equals 10 residues. Per germline, CDR1 WNHNN and CDR2 SYGVQD (reference sequence). CDR3 region: CASSGGEQYF. The CDR3 DNA reads TGCGCCAGCAGTGGGGGCGAGCAGTACTTC.

The V and J genes are TRBV6-5 and TRBJ1-2; tentative D call: TRBD1 (6 bases). There are 14 residues in the CDR3. Germline V lookup: CDR1 MNHEY, CDR2 SVGAGI. V lost 2 bases to trimming and J lost 5 bases, with 12 bases between them. The CDR3 coding sequence is TGTGCCAGCAGTTACAGGGGGAAAGTGTATGGCTACACCTTC. Translated, it gives CASSYRGKVYGYTF.

The chain is built from TRBV5-8 and TRBJ2-7, with D tentatively TRBD1 or TRBD2 (5 bases each). The CDR3 covers 15 residues. Trimming removed 4 bases from V and 5 bases from J, with 19 bases in between. CDR1 and CDR2 (germline): SGHTS, YDEGEE. CDR3 bases: TGTGCCAGCAGCCTCCGGGACGTCGGCGGGCACGAGCAGTACTTC. Translated: CASSLRDVGGHEQYF.

The chain links TRBV28 to TRBJ1-5; a possible D gene is TRBD1 (5 bases). In germline, CDR1 is MDHEN, CDR2 SYDVKM. The CDR3 is 15 residues long. V dropped 2 bases and J dropped 3 bases, with 11 bases sitting between them. The CDR3 nucleotides are TGTGCCAGCAGTTTAAGGGGAATAGACAATCAGCCCCAGCATTTT. This encodes CASSLRGIDNQPQHF.

The chain uses TRBV6-1 and TRBJ2-1; 11 bases are a match to TRBD2. CDR1 MNHNS and CDR2 SASEGT come from the germline V gene. This CDR3 has 16 amino acids. Trimming cost V 4 bases and J 2 bases; bases outside gene matches: 4. DNA for the CDR3: TGTGCCAGCAGTGCCTCGGGACTAGCGGCCTACAATGAGCAGTTCTTC. It translates to CASSASGLAAYNEQFF.

This chain links TRBV7-9 with TRBJ1-4; 9 bases match TRBD1. Germline V lookup: CDR1 SEHNR, CDR2 FQNEAQ (reference sequence). V shed 5 bases, J shed 7 bases, and the junction held 8 bases outside the gene matches. The CDR3 contains 15 residues. The chain's CDR3 is CASSTDRGVREKLFF. CDR3 sequence (DNA): TGTGCCAGCAGCACGGACAGGGGCGTTCGTGAAAAACTGTTTTTT.

The J gene is TRBJ2-5, the V gene TRBV27; 7 nucleotides match TRBD1. After removal of 4 bases from V and 1 base from J, the junction contained 0 bases not matched to a gene. CDR1 is MNHEY and CDR2 is SMNVEV in the germline V gene (reference sequence). This CDR3 is built from 13 residues. CDR3 in amino acids: CASSYRGQETQYF. The CDR3 coding sequence is TGTGCCAGCAGTTACAGGGGCCAAGAGACCCAGTACTTC.

This clone has a single count. The chain recombines TRBV19 with TRBJ1-6; D ambiguous. Trimming shortened V by 5 bases and J by 4 bases, and 15 bases separated the two germline ends. Germline loops: CDR1 LNHDA, CDR2 SQIVND (reference sequence). The CDR3 has 16 residues. In DNA, the CDR3 is TGTGCCAGTAGTCCCTCCTGGACGGATTATAATTCACCCCTCCACTTT. This translates into CASSPSWTDYNSPLHF.

This clone was seen just once. This chain links TRBV6-6 with TRBJ2-1, with a possible D match to TRBD2 (6 bases). Per germline, CDR1 MNHNY and CDR2 SVGAGI (reference sequence). This CDR3 spans 15 amino acids. Trimming cost V 6 bases and J 3 bases, with 15 bases left between them. The CDR3 nucleotides are TGTGCCAGCAGACCCTCGGGAGTAGGCTACAATGAGCAGTTCTTC. This gives the protein CASRPSGVGYNEQFF.

The CDR3 DNA sequence: TGTGCCATCAGTGAGCGGGCAGAACCGAGCATAAACTATGGCTACACCTTC. Protein: CAISERAEPSINYGYTF. The chain combines TRBV10-3 with TRBJ1-2, with unresolved D. Germline V gene sequence: CDR1 ENHRY, CDR2 SYGVKD. The V and J ends lost 2 bases and 2 bases respectively, with 18 bases between them. The CDR3 has 17 residues.

The chain has TRBV6-6 and TRBJ2-6, with D perhaps matching TRBD1 (5 bases). Between the trimmed V and J ends, which lost 5 bases and 0 bases, there was a span of 14 bases. This CDR3 has 17 amino acids. Germline values: CDR1 MNHNY, CDR2 SVGAGI (reference sequence). CDR3 nucleotides: TGTGCCAGCAGTCGACAGAGCCCCGGCTCTGGGGCCAACGTCCTGACTTTC. This gives the protein CASSRQSPGSGANVLTF.

The chain combines TRBV14 with TRBJ2-7; D tentatively reads TRBD1 or TRBD2 (5 bases each). V was clipped by 7 bases and J by 2 bases, with 18 bases between them. The CDR3 loop spans 15 amino acids. Germline assignment: CDR1 SGHDN and CDR2 FVKESK. The CDR3 spells CASKAPTEGPYEQYV. The CDR3 bases are TGTGCCAGCAAGGCACCGACAGAGGGACCCTACGAGCAGTACGTC.

The rearrangement links TRBV28 to TRBJ1-4; TRBD1 is a possible D gene (5 bases). Trimming pared 8 bases from V and 3 bases from J, leaving 13 bases between. The CDR3 is 14 amino acids. From germline, CDR1 is MDHEN and CDR2 SYDVKM. CDR3 nucleotide sequence: TGTGCCAGCGCCTCGGGGGGTGCTAATGAAAAACTGTTTTTT. This translates into CASASGGANEKLFF.

This chain links TRBV11-3 with TRBJ2-4; no firm D call. The CDR3 contains 14 residues. The V end was cut by 5 bases, the J end by 0 bases, with 8 bases between. Germline loops: CDR1 SGHNT, CDR2 YENEEA. CDR3 bases: TGTGCCAGCAGCCCTCGAGTAGCCAAAAACATTCAGTACTTC. Protein: CASSPRVAKNIQYF. Complete variable domain (other parts from reference TRBV11-3 and TRBJ2-4): EAGVVQSPRYKIIEKKQPVAFWCNPISGHNTLYWYLQNLGQGPELLIRYENEEAVDDSQLPKDRFSAERLKGVDSTLKIQPAELGDSAVYLCASSPRVAKNIQYFGAGTRLSVL.